This T cell receptor (beta chain) is drawn from a study of T cells in tuberculosis. On the study more broadly: This South African cohort compared adolescents with or without latent tuberculosis against adults with active tuberculosis.

The repertoire was sequenced with immunoSEQ multiplex PCR; TCRdb's copy has only in-frame clones and lacks some. The table has about 43,000 clones, approximately 94% seen once. Trimming took off 1 base at V and 2 bases at J, with 12 bases between the two ends. Germline V gene lookup returns CDR1 SEHNR and CDR2 FQNEAQ (reference sequence). The CDR3 extends over 15 amino acids. Regarding the study as a whole: Active tuberculosis cases were adults; controls were adolescents. Active tuberculosis patients had shorter CDR3-alpha; the beta difference was nonsignificant.

In the case of this clone: The antigen is not known.

Unsorted cryopreserved PBMC were sequenced, averaging roughly 100,000 T cells per clinical donor. V and J are TRBV7-9 and TRBJ2-7; a weak D match, TRBD2 (5 bases). The specimen sequenced was PBMCs. This receptor was identified in a donor between 10 and 35 years old with latent tuberculosis or without tuberculosis infection. Some clones in this sample may be carry-over from other donors' samples. Here the CDR3 DNA reads TGTGCCAGCAGCTTAGGTCTAGCCTTTCCCTACGAGCAGTACTTC. It is translated as CASSLGLAFPYEQYF.